The 32 T cell receptor beta chains reported below all come from one sample, sequenced in a study of blood T cell repertoires in COVID-19. Assay used: immunoSEQ multiplex PCR; TCRdb lists only in-frame clones, some missing. The data contain some 220,000 clones, 84% of them singletons. The sequenced sample consisted of peripheral blood. The receptors here all came from a man aged 45 to 65 with active or convalescent COVID-19.

V and J are TRBV6-2 or TRBV6-3 and TRBJ2-1, with 12 bases lining up with TRBD1. The CDR3 is 19 amino acids. V lost 6 bases and J lost 8; bases outside the gene matches: 20. Germline V lookup: CDR1 MNHEY, CDR2 SVGEGT. The CDR3: CASSDPGTGGNGRVDEQFF. CDR3 bases: TGTGCCAGCAGCGACCCCGGGACAGGGGGCAACGGGAGGGTAGATGAGCAGTTCTTC.

The rearrangement joins TRBV9 to TRBJ2-3; 9 bases are shared with TRBD1. With 3 bases clipped from V and 0 bases from J, the junction kept 2 bases outside the gene matches. This CDR3 is 15 amino acids long. Germline CDR1 reads SGDLS; CDR2 reads YYNGEE. The CDR3 reads CASSGGTGSTDTQYF. The CDR3 DNA reads as TGTGCCAGCAGCGGGGGGACAGGGAGCACAGATACGCAGTATTTT. The complete variable domain, with remaining parts taken from reference TRBV9 and TRBJ2-3, reads DSGVTQTPKHLITATGQRVTLRCSPRSGDLSVYWYQQSLDQGLQFLIQYYNGEERAKGNILERFSAQQFPDLHSELNLSSLELGDSALYFCASSGGTGSTDTQYFGPGTRLTVL.

J is TRBJ1-6 and V is TRBV5-1; 12 nucleotides agree with TRBD1. The CDR3 totals 16 residues. Germline-derived CDR1 and CDR2 are SGHRS and YFSETQ. J gave up 7 bases and V 0 bases, and 2 bases lay outside the gene matches. CDR3: CASSLGGQGANSPLHF. The CDR3 nucleotides read TGCGCCAGCAGCTTGGGGGGACAGGGGGCAAATTCACCCCTCCACTTT.

The rearrangement joins TRBV4-1 to TRBJ2-5; the D gene is possibly TRBD2 (5 bases). CDR3 length equals 16 residues. CDR1 and CDR2 (germline): MGHRA, YSYEKL. Trimming pared 1 base from V and 7 bases from J, leaving 19 bases between. In nucleotides, the CDR3 is TGCGCCAGCAGCCAAGCTCCACTAGAAGGAATCGGGACCCAGTACTTC. Amino acids: CASSQAPLEGIGTQYF.

The gene calls are TRBV29-1 and TRBJ1-3, with D possibly TRBD1 on 5 matching bases. The germline V gene has CDR1 SQVTM and CDR2 ANQGSEA. The CDR3 runs to 12 residues. The CDR3 sequence: CSGATSGNTIYF. DNA of the CDR3: TGCAGTGGGGCGACTTCTGGAAACACCATATATTTT.

V usage is TRBV3-1 (or the pseudogene TRBV3-2) and J usage is TRBJ2-7; possible D gene TRBD2, 6 bases. This CDR3 region has 17 residues. Per the germline V gene, CDR1 is LGHDT and CDR2 is YNNKEL (reference sequence). V lost 0 bases, J lost 0 bases, and 15 bases lay in between. The CDR3 DNA is TGTGCCAGCAGCCAAGAAGCGGGTGGCGGGATCTCCTACGAGCAGTACTTC. Protein product: CASSQEAGGGISYEQYF.

This chain joins TRBV28 and TRBJ2-5, with 7 bases aligning to TRBD1. Germline CDR1 and CDR2: MDHEN and SYDVKM. The CDR3 has 15 residues. The V segment lost 5 bases and the J segment 2 bases; nucleotides outside the gene matches: 8. The CDR3 protein is CASSAPSGQQETQYF. The CDR3, as DNA: TGTGCCAGCAGTGCCCCCTCGGGACAGCAAGAGACCCAGTACTTC.

CDR3 loop: CASSDLPSGSNEQFF. Here the CDR3 DNA reads TGTGCCAGCAGCGACCTTCCTAGCGGGAGTAATGAGCAGTTCTTC. The rearrangement uses TRBV6-5 and TRBJ2-1; 10 nucleotides line up with TRBD2. V lost 6 bases, J lost 7 bases, and 9 bases stayed unmatched. Germline CDR1 is MNHEY and CDR2 is SVGAGI. This CDR3 has 15 residues.

The chain recombines TRBV25-1 with TRBJ2-5; 7 positions match TRBD2. The germline V gene encodes CDR1 MGHDK and CDR2 SYGVNS. The ends lost 7 bases at V and 1 base at J; junction bases unmatched: 3. This CDR3 region has 13 residues. The CDR3 reads CASTSGIQETQYF. DNA for the CDR3: TGTGCCAGCACGAGCGGGATCCAAGAGACCCAGTACTTC.

The chain employs TRBV18 and TRBJ2-7; the D gene is possibly TRBD1 (6 bases). This CDR3 has 15 residues. CDR1 and CDR2 (germline): KGHSH, LQKENI. V was clipped by 4 bases and J by 5 bases, with 18 bases between them. Here the CDR3 reads CASSRLRDTVDEQYF. As DNA, the CDR3 is TGTGCCAGCTCACGTTTACGGGACACCGTAGACGAGCAGTACTTC.

CDR3 protein: CASSPGQGPSGNTIYF. The CDR3 DNA reads as TGTGCCAGCAGCCCGGGACAGGGTCCCTCTGGAAACACCATATATTTT. V is TRBV3-1 (or the pseudogene TRBV3-2) and J is TRBJ1-3; TRBD1 matches at 9 bases. V dropped 4 bases and J dropped 0; count of bases not matched to a gene: 4. Germline-derived CDR1 and CDR2 are LGHDT and YNNKEL (reference sequence). The CDR3 runs to 16 residues.

CDR3 residues: CASSLGGDGELFF. The DNA for the CDR3 is TGTGCCAGCAGCTTAGGGGGGGACGGGGAGCTGTTTTTT. This sequence joins TRBV7-7 and TRBJ2-2; tentative D call: TRBD2 (6 bases). The CDR3 contains 13 residues. V gave up 1 base and J gave up 7 bases, with 7 bases separating them. Germline CDR1 is SSHAT and CDR2 is FNYEAQ (reference sequence).

The chain recombines TRBV5-1 with TRBJ2-7, with 9 bases fitting TRBD1. CDR1 SGHRS and CDR2 YFSETQ come from the germline V gene. The CDR3 runs 16 residues. Trimming at V came to 0 bases and at J to 4 bases, leaving 8 bases not matched to a gene. The DNA for the CDR3 is TGCGCCAGCAGCTTGGGGCCGGGACAGGGATTATACGAGCAGTACGTC. It is translated as CASSLGPGQGLYEQYV.

CDR3 sequence reads: CASSLIRTGAYGYTF. CDR3 nucleotides: TGTGCCAGCAGCTTAATCCGAACAGGGGCTTATGGCTACACCTTC. The rearrangement uses TRBV11-2 and TRBJ1-2; 7 nucleotides line up with TRBD1. The CDR3 is 15 amino acids. Germline-derived CDR1 and CDR2 are SGHAT and FQNNGV. The ends lost 2 bases at V and 5 bases at J; junction bases unmatched: 8.

The V call is TRBV7-2, the J call TRBJ2-1, with D maybe TRBD2 (5 bases). The V gene's germline CDR1 is SGHTA and CDR2 FQGNSA. Trimming stripped 2 bases from V and 5 bases from J, with 10 bases between. The CDR3 runs to 14 residues. CDR3 protein: CASSLNSGNNEQFF. CDR3 in DNA: TGTGCCAGCAGCTTAAACAGCGGTAACAATGAGCAGTTCTTC.

This chain's CDR3 is CASSLIDRGETQYF. Written as DNA, the CDR3 is TGTGCCAGCAGTTTAATCGACAGGGGAGAGACCCAGTACTTC. The V gene is TRBV28, the J gene TRBJ2-5; 8 positions agree with TRBD1. The CDR3 totals 14 residues. Germline V gene sequence: CDR1 MDHEN, CDR2 SYDVKM. V was pared by 2 bases and J by 4 bases, with 3 bases of the junction left unmatched.

The CDR3 region is CASSQGWTGNSPLHF. CDR3 coding DNA: TGTGCCAGCAGCCAAGGTTGGACAGGGAATTCACCCCTCCACTTT. The rearrangement joins TRBV3-1 (or the pseudogene TRBV3-2) to TRBJ1-6; 8 bases line up with TRBD1. Trimming at V came to 1 base and at J to 7 bases, leaving 3 bases not matched to a gene. The CDR3 contains 15 residues. Germline loops: CDR1 LGHDT, CDR2 YNNKEL (reference sequence).

The chain recombines TRBV2 with TRBJ2-3; 12 bases align to TRBD1. The CDR3 runs to 15 residues. Germline lookup yields CDR1 SNHLY and CDR2 FYNNEI. With V trimmed by 2 bases and J by 8 bases, 5 bases remained unmatched. Here the CDR3 reads CASSEWGTGGLTQYF. CDR3 in DNA: TGTGCCAGCAGTGAATGGGGGACAGGGGGCCTTACGCAGTATTTT.

Here the CDR3 DNA reads TGCGCCAGCAGCCCGGGACAGCTTGGGGCTGAAGCTTTCTTT. Its translation: CASSPGQLGAEAFF. The chain combines TRBV5-1 with TRBJ1-1; 7 positions match TRBD1. The CDR3 is 14 residues long. Germline V lookup: CDR1 SGHRS, CDR2 YFSETQ. The junction had 9 bases not matched to a gene; V was cut back by 4 bases and J by 6 bases.

This chain uses TRBV5-1 with TRBJ2-1; 10 bases fit TRBD2. The CDR3 runs to 15 residues. CDR1 SGHRS and CDR2 YFSETQ come from the germline V gene. J lost 5 bases, V lost 1 base, and 3 bases had no gene match. CDR3 nucleotides: TGCGCCAGCAGCTTGACGCTAGCGGGAGACAATGAGCAGTTCTTC. Protein sequence: CASSLTLAGDNEQFF.

The chain employs TRBV5-4 and TRBJ2-5, with 12 nucleotides matching TRBD2. V lost 4 bases, J lost 2 bases, and 6 bases stayed unmatched. This CDR3 has 16 amino acids. Germline values: CDR1 SGHNT, CDR2 YYREEE (reference sequence). The DNA of the CDR3 is TGTGCCAGCAGCCACCCTGGGACTAGCGGGCAAGAGACCCAGTACTTC. This sequence encodes CASSHPGTSGQETQYF.

This chain joins TRBV9 and TRBJ2-2; D uncertain. CDR3 length equals 13 residues. Germline V gene sequence: CDR1 SGDLS, CDR2 YYNGEE. With 4 bases removed from V and 5 bases from J, the gap between germline ends came to 9 bases. CDR3 protein: CASSFGVTGELFF. In nucleotides, the CDR3 is TGTGCCAGCAGCTTCGGTGTTACCGGGGAGCTGTTTTTT.

The chain joins TRBV2 to TRBJ2-7; tentatively, D is TRBD2 (7 bases). The V gene lost 5 bases and the J gene lost 3 bases, with 14 bases spanning the gap. CDR1 and CDR2 from the germline V gene are SNHLY and FYNNEI. This CDR3 contains 14 residues. CDR3 in amino acids: CASSSREGGYEQYV. The DNA of the CDR3 is TGTGCCAGCAGTTCAAGGGAGGGGGGCTACGAGCAGTACGTC.

This chain joins TRBV7-9 and TRBJ2-1; 10 bases line up with TRBD2. V dropped 6 bases and J dropped 0; count of bases not matched to a gene: 8. CDR1 and CDR2 (germline): SEHNR, FQNEAQ (reference sequence). The CDR3 extends over 17 amino acids. CDR3 loop: CASSQGLAGASYNEQFF. DNA for the CDR3: TGTGCCAGCAGTCAGGGGCTAGCGGGAGCCTCCTACAATGAGCAGTTCTTC.

The chain has TRBV6-4 and TRBJ1-1; D is undetermined. Trimming shortened V by 5 bases and J by 0 bases, and 7 bases separated the two germline ends. CDR3 size: 13 residues. CDR1 MRHNA and CDR2 SNTAGT come from the germline V gene. The CDR3 region has the DNA TGTGCCAGCAGTTTACAGTTGAACACTGAAGCTTTCTTT. This gives the protein CASSLQLNTEAFF.

The CDR3: CAWGTGGKRGNEQFF. The CDR3 nucleotides read TGTGCCTGGGGAACAGGGGGCAAGCGAGGCAATGAGCAGTTCTTC. V usage is TRBV30 and J usage is TRBJ2-1; 9 nucleotides match TRBD1. V was pared by 5 bases and J by 6 bases, with 11 bases of the junction left unmatched. CDR3 length: 15 residues. CDR1 and CDR2 (germline): GTSNPN, SVGIG (reference sequence).

About this clone: Other DNA sequences of this sample code for an identical CDR3. The chain is built from TRBV7-3 and TRBJ2-1, with 10 positions matching TRBD1. Germline-derived CDR1 and CDR2 are SGHTA and FQGTGA. This CDR3 contains 15 residues. Trimming cost V 5 bases and J 3 bases; bases outside gene matches: 4. The chain's CDR3 is CASSLTGGFYNEQFF. The CDR3 coding sequence is TGTGCCAGCAGCCTGACAGGGGGCTTCTACAATGAGCAGTTCTTC.

The chain carries TRBV19 and TRBJ1-3; D gene ambiguous. V was pared by 1 base and J by 2 bases, with 3 bases between. Germline V gene lookup returns CDR1 LNHDA and CDR2 SQIVND (reference sequence). The CDR3 is 13 residues long. The CDR3, as DNA: TGTGCCAGTAGTATAGGTACTGGAAACACCATATATTTT. Translation gives CASSIGTGNTIYF.

The rearrangement joins TRBV5-8 to TRBJ2-3; D gene unclear. Trimming shortened V by 0 bases and J by 3 bases, and 8 bases separated the two germline ends. The CDR3 has 14 residues. CDR1 is SGHTS and CDR2 is YDEGEE in the germline V gene. The CDR3 bases are TGTGCCAGCAGCTTGGGAACCCGGACAGATACGCAGTATTTT. This encodes CASSLGTRTDTQYF.

V and J are TRBV7-2 and TRBJ2-3; D gene uncertain. V was pared by 3 bases and J by 4 bases, with 8 bases between. Germline V gene sequence: CDR1 SGHTA, CDR2 FQGNSA. The CDR3 is 13 amino acids. CDR3 coding DNA: TGTGCCAGCAGCTTCGTACTGGCAGATACGCAGTATTTT. Amino acid sequence: CASSFVLADTQYF.

The gene calls are TRBV2 and TRBJ1-5, with D possibly matching TRBD1 (5 bases). The germline CDR1 and CDR2 sequences are SNHLY and FYNNEI. V was cut by 6 bases and J by 5 bases, with 17 bases left in between. The CDR3 has 15 residues. The CDR3 nucleotides read TGTGCCAGCAGCTCCCAGGGTGGGCCGTATCAGCCCCAGCATTTT. Protein product: CASSSQGGPYQPQHF.

The chain uses TRBV30 and TRBJ2-7; unclear D gene. Germline values: CDR1 GTSNPN, CDR2 SVGIG (reference sequence). The CDR3 length is 12 residues. The ends were cut back, 1 base at V and 4 bases at J, with 8 bases in the middle. CDR3 loop: CAWSESIYEQYF. CDR3 in DNA: TGTGCCTGGAGTGAATCTATTTACGAGCAGTACTTC.